Shown below are 32 T cell receptor beta chains from a single sample sequenced in a study of blood T cell repertoires in COVID-19. The assay was immunoSEQ multiplex PCR, and TCRdb's table has in-frame clones only and misses some. The sample holds 200,000 to 300,000 clones, roughly 84% seen once. Specimen: peripheral blood. These receptors originate from a woman aged 40 to 50 who had recovered from COVID-19.

V and J are TRBV30 and TRBJ1-4; D is ambiguous. Germline V gene lookup returns CDR1 GTSNPN and CDR2 SVGIG (reference sequence). The V gene lost 2 bases and the J gene lost 8 bases, with 15 bases spanning the gap. This CDR3 contains 14 residues. Here the CDR3 DNA reads TGTGCCTGGAGTAGCGGGTTGAGTGGCGAAAAACTGTTTTTT. Protein: CAWSSGLSGEKLFF.

The chain carries TRBV3-1 (or the pseudogene TRBV3-2) and TRBJ1-5, with D possibly being TRBD1 (5 bases). CDR3 size: 15 residues. V was cut by 0 bases and J by 7 bases, with 13 bases left in between. Germline V CDR1 and CDR2: LGHDT, YNNKEL (reference sequence). CDR3 coding DNA: TGTGCCAGCAGCCAAGACGCAGGGTACGGACAGCCCCAGCATTTT. Amino acids: CASSQDAGYGQPQHF.

V and J are TRBV15 and TRBJ1-2; 8 positions agree with TRBD1. CDR1 and CDR2 from the germline V gene are LNHNV and YYDKDF (reference sequence). With 4 bases clipped from V and 5 bases from J, the junction kept 6 bases outside the gene matches. There are 14 residues in the CDR3. CDR3 bases: TGTGCCACCAGCAACGACAGGGGCTTTTATGGCTACACCTTC. Its translation is CATSNDRGFYGYTF.

V gene TRBV18 combines with J gene TRBJ1-1; tentatively, D is TRBD1 (6 bases). The CDR3 has 16 residues. The V and J ends lost 6 bases and 0 bases respectively, with 17 bases between them. Germline-derived CDR1 and CDR2 are KGHSH and LQKENI. The CDR3 here is CASSFGSGALNTEAFF. CDR3 DNA: TGTGCCAGCTCGTTCGGTTCAGGGGCCTTGAACACTGAAGCTTTCTTT. Looking up the rest from reference TRBV18 and TRBJ1-1 gives the full variable domain: NAGVMQNPRHLVRRRGQEARLRCSPMKGHSHVYWYRQLPEEGLKFMVYLQKENIIDESGMPKERFSAEFPKEGPSILRIQQVVRGDSAAYFCASSFGSGALNTEAFFGQGTRLTVV.

As concerns this clone: Different DNA sequences within this sample yield the same CDR3. The chain carries TRBV12-3 or TRBV12-4 and TRBJ2-7; no clear D gene. Trimming took 6 bases from V and 3 from J, leaving 9 bases between them. This CDR3 contains 12 residues. The CDR3 bases are TGTGCCAGCAGCAGATCCAGCTACGAGCAGTACTTC. This translates into CASSRSSYEQYF.

The V gene is TRBV4-2, the J gene TRBJ2-7; 11 bases agree with TRBD1. V lost 3 bases and J lost 5; bases outside the gene matches: 6. From germline, CDR1 is LGHNA and CDR2 YNFKEQ. The CDR3 contains 15 residues. CDR3 coding DNA: TGTGCCAGCAGCCAGACACCGGGACAGGGGGACGAGCAGTACTTC. Its protein is CASSQTPGQGDEQYF.

The genes are TRBV28 and TRBJ1-2; possible D gene TRBD1, 6 bases. Trimming left V 4 bases short and J 4 bases short, with 13 bases between. The CDR3 contains 14 residues. Germline V gene sequence: CDR1 MDHEN, CDR2 SYDVKM. The CDR3 region is CASSYTSGVYGYTF. The CDR3 region has the DNA TGTGCCAGCAGTTATACCTCAGGGGTCTATGGCTACACCTTC.

This CDR3 is CAWSSPRYSSYNSPLHF. CDR3 coding DNA: TGTGCCTGGAGTTCCCCGAGATATAGCTCCTATAATTCACCCCTCCACTTT. This chain links TRBV30 with TRBJ1-6; no reliable D call. V was clipped by 2 bases and J by 0 bases, with 14 bases between them. The CDR3 runs 17 residues. From germline, CDR1 is GTSNPN and CDR2 SVGIG (reference sequence).

The rearrangement links TRBV7-9 to TRBJ2-5; TRBD1 matches 8 bases. The CDR3 is 16 amino acids. Germline assignment: CDR1 SEHNR and CDR2 FQNEAQ (reference sequence). Losses at the gene ends were 1 base for V and 4 bases for J; bases not matched to a gene: 8. Here the CDR3 DNA reads TGTGCCAGCAGCTTAGGCCGGACAGGGAGGACAGAGACCCAGTACTTC. This encodes CASSLGRTGRTETQYF.

The chain couples TRBV5-1 to TRBJ2-5, with D unresolved. V dropped 5 bases and J dropped 2 bases, with 13 bases sitting between them. The CDR3 length is 14 residues. Looked up from germline, CDR1 is SGHRS and CDR2 is YFSETQ. The CDR3: CASRITTAQETQYF. DNA of the CDR3: TGCGCCAGCAGGATCACTACTGCACAAGAGACCCAGTACTTC.

CDR3 nucleotides: TGTGCCACCCGGGACACAAGCACAGATACGCAGTATTTT. Encoded protein: CATRDTSTDTQYF. The J gene is TRBJ2-3, the V gene TRBV6-5; D might be TRBD1 (6 bases). Germline V lookup: CDR1 MNHEY, CDR2 SVGAGI. The CDR3 is made up of 13 amino acids. With 10 bases removed from V and 0 bases from J, the gap between germline ends came to 11 bases.

J is TRBJ1-5 and V is TRBV30, with TRBD1 matching 7 bases. Trimming removed 3 bases from V and 0 bases from J; junction bases left unmatched: 8. Looked up from germline, CDR1 is GTSNPN and CDR2 is SVGIG (reference sequence). This CDR3 comprises 16 residues. In nucleotides, the CDR3 is TGTGCCTGGAGCCGAGGACAGGAGGATAGCAATCAGCCCCAGCATTTT. As protein: CAWSRGQEDSNQPQHF.

This clone was found a few times. CDR3 protein: CASSGQINTEAFF. The DNA for the CDR3 is TGTGCCAGCAGCGGGCAGATAAACACTGAAGCTTTCTTT. The chain uses TRBV11-2 and TRBJ1-1; D is unclear. Germline CDR1 SGHAT, CDR2 FQNNGV. Trimming removed 5 bases from V and 2 bases from J, with 9 bases in between. The CDR3 has 13 residues.

V usage is TRBV3-1 (or the pseudogene TRBV3-2) and J usage is TRBJ2-2; the D gene is possibly TRBD1 (5 bases). V gave up 5 bases and J gave up 6 bases, with 13 bases separating them. The CDR3 covers 14 residues. The germline V gene encodes CDR1 LGHDT and CDR2 YNNKEL (reference sequence). DNA for the CDR3: TGTGCCAGCAGCTATTCCAGGGTTCCCGGGGAGCTGTTTTTT. Its translation is CASSYSRVPGELFF.

The chain joins TRBV29-1 to TRBJ1-1; D remains ambiguous. Germline V gives CDR1 SQVTM, CDR2 ANQGSEA. CDR3 length: 12 residues. The ends were cut back, 7 bases at V and 7 bases at J, with 16 bases in the middle. CDR3 protein: CSARVPGYEAFF. DNA for the CDR3: TGCAGCGCCCGGGTTCCGGGATATGAAGCTTTCTTT.

The V gene is TRBV28, the J gene TRBJ1-2, with 7 bases matching TRBD1. The ends lost 2 bases at V and 3 bases at J; junction bases unmatched: 6. The CDR3 sequence is 15 residues long. Germline CDR1 and CDR2: MDHEN and SYDVKM. CDR3 sequence: CASSLRPTGYYGYTF. The CDR3 DNA sequence: TGTGCCAGCAGTTTACGCCCGACAGGGTACTATGGCTACACCTTC.

The rearrangement links TRBV19 to TRBJ2-4; D is possibly TRBD2 (7 bases). V was cut by 3 bases and J by 1 base, with 19 bases left in between. Per germline, CDR1 LNHDA and CDR2 SQIVND (reference sequence). The CDR3 consists of 18 residues. The CDR3 region is CASSIWLGRGAAKNIQYF. The CDR3 nucleotides are TGTGCCAGTAGTATCTGGTTGGGCCGGGGGGCGGCCAAAAACATTCAGTACTTC.

This clone was seen more than once but under ten times. This CDR3 reads CASSYSTEKPNSPLHF. As DNA, the CDR3 is TGTGCCAGCAGTTACTCAACCGAAAAGCCTAATTCACCCCTCCACTTT. This rearrangement joins TRBV6-5 to TRBJ1-6; D gene unclear. This CDR3 is built from 16 residues. Trimming removed 0 bases from V and 6 bases from J, with 12 bases in between. CDR1 MNHEY and CDR2 SVGAGI come from the germline V gene.

The chain has TRBV27 and TRBJ1-5, with D perhaps TRBD1 (5 bases). The CDR3 spans 13 residues. Germline V gene sequence: CDR1 MNHEY, CDR2 SMNVEV (reference sequence). The V end lost 9 bases, the J end lost 3 bases, and 12 bases lay between the germline ends. In DNA, the CDR3 is TGTGCCAGTGGTGGGGCTCTCAATCAGCCCCAGCATTTT. It translates to CASGGALNQPQHF.

The gene calls are TRBV10-3 and TRBJ2-2, with 7 bases lining up with TRBD1. CDR1 is ENHRY and CDR2 is SYGVKD in the germline V gene. V lost 3 bases and J lost 6; bases outside the gene matches: 7. The CDR3 length is 15 residues. The CDR3 spells CAISDTTGTPGELFF. CDR3 nucleotide sequence: TGTGCCATCAGTGATACGACAGGGACCCCCGGGGAGCTGTTTTTT.

The chain has TRBV30 and TRBJ2-1; 10 bases line up with TRBD2. The CDR3 runs to 15 residues. The V gene's germline CDR1 is GTSNPN and CDR2 SVGIG (reference sequence). The V and J ends lost 5 bases and 4 bases, in that order; junction bases with no gene match: 8. For the CDR3, the DNA is TGTGCCTGGTGCTATGGGACTAGCGCATACAATGAGCAGTTCTTC. Its translation is CAWCYGTSAYNEQFF. Using reference TRBV30 and TRBJ2-1 for the parts outside the CDR3, the full variable domain is SQTIHQWPATLVQPVGSPLSLECTVEGTSNPNLYWYRQAAGRGLQLLFYSVGIGQISSEVPQNLSASRPQDRQFILSSKKLLLSDSGFYLCAWCYGTSAYNEQFFGPGTRLTVL.

The V and J genes are TRBV5-1 and TRBJ1-1; D gene uncertain. Germline V CDR1 and CDR2: SGHRS, YFSETQ. V lost 0 bases to trimming and J lost 11 bases, with 20 bases between them. The CDR3 has 15 residues. DNA of the CDR3: TGCGCCAGCAGCTTGGATCTTAGTTTGGAGGCTTTCGCTTTCTTT. It yields the protein CASSLDLSLEAFAFF.

The chain recombines TRBV5-5 with TRBJ1-4; 10 bases map to TRBD1. Germline CDR1 SGHKS, CDR2 YYEKEE (reference sequence). V lost 2 bases and J lost 5; bases outside the gene matches: 3. The CDR3 covers 15 residues. CDR3: CASSFRDRGNEKLFF. CDR3 bases: TGTGCCAGCAGCTTCCGGGACAGGGGCAATGAAAAACTGTTTTTT.

The sample holds one count of this clone. The chain joins TRBV2 to TRBJ2-6; TRBD1 matches 8 bases. V shed 6 bases and J 0 bases; nucleotides not matched to a gene: 10. The CDR3 length is 18 residues. Germline-derived CDR1 and CDR2 are SNHLY and FYNNEI. Written as DNA, the CDR3 is TGTGCCAGCAGACCTGGCAGGGGGCAGAACTCTGGGGCCAACGTCCTGACTTTC. Protein: CASRPGRGQNSGANVLTF.

J is TRBJ2-5 and V is TRBV5-1; 9 nucleotides match TRBD2. With 4 bases clipped from V and 5 bases from J, the junction kept 12 bases outside the gene matches. CDR3 size: 16 residues. Germline lookup yields CDR1 SGHRS and CDR2 YFSETQ. CDR3 in DNA: TGCGCCAGCAGCGTTGGGACTAGCAGGCCGGGGGAGACCCAGTACTTC. It yields the protein CASSVGTSRPGETQYF.

As to this clone: Other DNA sequences in this sample translate to the same CDR3. The chain carries TRBV19 and TRBJ1-1; no clear D gene. The CDR3 has 13 amino acids. V lost 1 base to trimming and J lost 1 base, with 4 bases between them. CDR1 is LNHDA and CDR2 is SQIVND in the germline V gene (reference sequence). This CDR3 reads CASSIGQNTEAFF. In DNA, the CDR3 is TGTGCCAGTAGTATAGGACAGAACACTGAAGCTTTCTTT.

The rearrangement links TRBV6-6 to TRBJ1-5; D remains unclear. CDR3 length: 13 amino acids. The germline V and J ends were trimmed by 7 bases and 2 bases, with 9 bases remaining between them. Germline V lookup: CDR1 MNHNY, CDR2 SVGAGI (reference sequence). CDR3 region: CASTVAGNQPQHF. The CDR3, as DNA: TGTGCCAGCACCGTGGCCGGCAATCAGCCCCAGCATTTT.

The CDR3 loop is CATSEGTSGAHSYNEQFF. Here the CDR3 DNA reads TGTGCCACCAGTGAGGGGACTAGCGGGGCTCATTCCTACAATGAGCAGTTCTTC. The rearrangement joins TRBV24-1 to TRBJ2-1, with 13 bases fitting TRBD2. The germline V gene has CDR1 KGHDR and CDR2 SFDVKD. The V and J ends lost 4 bases and 1 base, in that order; junction bases with no gene match: 6. There are 18 residues in the CDR3.

This clone was observed a single time. The chain is built from TRBV6-5 and TRBJ2-2; D perhaps matches TRBD1 (6 bases). V was shortened by 5 bases and J by 5 bases, with 12 bases between the two germline ends. Germline loops: CDR1 MNHEY, CDR2 SVGAGI. The CDR3 covers 14 residues. DNA for the CDR3: TGTGCCAGCAGTCGCACCACAGGGACCGGGGAGCTGTTTTTT. Its translation: CASSRTTGTGELFF.

The chain is built from TRBV2 and TRBJ1-5; 7 bases match TRBD1. The length of the CDR3 is 14 residues. Germline CDR1 SNHLY, CDR2 FYNNEI. V dropped 3 bases and J dropped 6; count of bases not matched to a gene: 5. CDR3 region: CASSEDRKVQPQHF. In DNA form, the CDR3 reads TGTGCCAGCAGTGAGGACAGGAAAGTTCAGCCCCAGCATTTT.

This clone was observed a single time. CDR3 sequence reads: CASSLTGGLRGEQYF. The CDR3, as DNA: TGTGCCAGCAGTTTAACAGGGGGGTTACGTGGCGAGCAGTACTTC. J is TRBJ2-7 and V is TRBV28; 8 bases are a match to TRBD1. Germline V CDR1 and CDR2: MDHEN, SYDVKM. Trimming cost V 2 bases and J 6 bases; bases outside gene matches: 9. CDR3 size: 15 residues.

CDR3: CASSGQGNTEAFF. The CDR3 bases are TGTGCCAGCAGCGGACAGGGGAACACTGAAGCTTTCTTT. The J gene is TRBJ1-1, the V gene TRBV6-2 or TRBV6-3, with 8 bases matching TRBD1. The CDR3 totals 13 residues. The J segment lost 1 base and the V segment lost 6 bases, leaving 1 base of the junction unmatched. The germline gives CDR1 MNHEY, CDR2 SVGEGT.